Below are 29 T cell receptor beta chains sequenced from a single sample in a study of cytomegalovirus exposure and HLA in healthy donors. The primer mix had 60 Vbeta and 13 Jbeta primers. Profiling relied on immunoSEQ multiplex PCR, and the TCRdb table lists in-frame clones only, not all of them. The top ten hold less than 3.5% of the sample, which has some 150,000 clones, around 80% seen once. The sequencing input was PBMCs. These receptors were taken from a woman in her 30s in good health and CMV-seronegative.

The gene calls are TRBV27 and TRBJ2-7; 9 bases line up with TRBD1. Germline V gene sequence: CDR1 MNHEY, CDR2 SMNVEV (reference sequence). Unmatched junction bases numbered 4, after V lost 6 bases and J lost 1 base. The CDR3 consists of 14 residues. This CDR3 reads CASSLGQGSYEQYF. Written as DNA, the CDR3 is TGTGCCAGCAGCCTGGGACAGGGATCCTACGAGCAGTACTTC.

The genes are TRBV7-9 and TRBJ1-2; D perhaps matches TRBD1 (6 bases). With 4 bases removed from V and 7 bases from J, the gap between germline ends came to 16 bases. The CDR3 has 14 amino acids. CDR1 and CDR2 from the germline V gene are SEHNR and FQNEAQ (reference sequence). The DNA of the CDR3 is TGTGCCAGCAGCTCCGGGCGGACAGTCGCTGGCTACACCTTC. Residues: CASSSGRTVAGYTF. The full variable domain, its missing parts supplied by reference TRBV7-9 and TRBJ1-2, is DTGVSQNPRHKITKRGQNVTFRCDPISEHNRLYWYRQTLGQGPEFLTYFQNEAQLEKSRLLSDRFSAERPKGSFSTLEIQRTEQGDSAMYLCASSSGRTVAGYTFGSGTRLTVV.

The chain employs TRBV27 and TRBJ1-2, with 9 positions matching TRBD1. V lost 5 bases to trimming and J lost 8 bases; unmatched junction nucleotides: 3. The CDR3 is 12 amino acids. CDR1 is MNHEY, CDR2 SMNVEV, per germline (reference sequence). The CDR3 bases are TGTGCCAGCAGTGACAGGGGGAACGGCTACACCTTC. This codes for CASSDRGNGYTF.

This clone occurred once. This chain joins TRBV7-2 and TRBJ1-1; D gene ambiguous. V lost 3 bases and J lost 8, with 13 bases in between. This CDR3 has 13 amino acids. Germline V gene sequence: CDR1 SGHTA, CDR2 FQGNSA. The CDR3: CASSFGSYGEAFF. CDR3 bases: TGTGCCAGCAGCTTCGGGTCATACGGGGAAGCTTTCTTT.

V usage is TRBV5-1 and J usage is TRBJ2-7; 12 nucleotides line up with TRBD1. The V gene's germline CDR1 is SGHRS and CDR2 YFSETQ. The V segment lost 6 bases and the J segment 7 bases; nucleotides outside the gene matches: 5. The CDR3 has 13 amino acids. The CDR3 nucleotides read TGCGCCAGCACGGGACAGGGGGCGAGGGAGCAGTACTTC. Protein: CASTGQGAREQYF.

This sequence joins TRBV30 and TRBJ2-3; 8 bases fit TRBD1. Germline-derived CDR1 and CDR2 are GTSNPN and SVGIG (reference sequence). The CDR3 has 19 amino acids. Unmatched junction bases numbered 18, after V lost 4 bases and J lost 0 bases. Here the CDR3 DNA reads TGTGCCTGGAAAAACCCGGACAGGGTCAGGCTAAATAGCACAGATACGCAGTATTTT. Protein: CAWKNPDRVRLNSTDTQYF.

V and J are TRBV29-1 and TRBJ2-2, with 9 bases lining up with TRBD1. Trimming removed 4 bases from V and 0 bases from J; junction bases left unmatched: 3. CDR1 SQVTM and CDR2 ANQGSEA come from the germline V gene. The CDR3 is 15 amino acids. The CDR3 protein is CSVGGDRANTGELFF. The CDR3 DNA reads as TGCAGCGTTGGAGGGGACAGGGCGAACACCGGGGAGCTGTTTTTT.

A single count supports this clone. The chain carries TRBV7-2 and TRBJ2-1; TRBD1 matches 8 bases. Trimming removed 1 base from V and 4 bases from J; junction bases left unmatched: 3. The CDR3 runs to 15 residues. Germline V gene sequence: CDR1 SGHTA, CDR2 FQGNSA. The CDR3 DNA sequence: TGTGCCAGCAGCTTAGAGGGACAGGCATACAATGAGCAGTTCTTC. Translated: CASSLEGQAYNEQFF.

This clone was seen a handful of times. This rearrangement joins TRBV30 to TRBJ1-1, with 7 bases lining up with TRBD1. This CDR3 has 13 residues. The J segment lost 2 bases and the V segment lost 7 bases, leaving 7 bases of the junction unmatched. Germline lookup yields CDR1 GTSNPN and CDR2 SVGIG (reference sequence). CDR3 residues: CASNRGGNTEAFF. The CDR3 DNA reads as TGTGCCTCCAACAGGGGAGGAAACACTGAAGCTTTCTTT.

The chain carries TRBV13 and TRBJ2-1; 11 nucleotides agree with TRBD2. Trimming at V came to 0 bases and at J to 7 bases, leaving 8 bases not matched to a gene. CDR1 is PRHDT, CDR2 FYEKMQ, per germline (reference sequence). There are 17 residues in the CDR3. The CDR3 nucleotides are TGTGCCAGCAGCTTAGGCCGCAGGGCTAGCGGGAGGAATGAGCAGTTCTTC. Encoded protein: CASSLGRRASGRNEQFF.

This chain connects TRBV5-8 to TRBJ2-1; D gene unclear. The V end lost 4 bases, the J end lost 6 bases, and 17 bases lay between the germline ends. The CDR3 contains 15 residues. From germline, CDR1 is SGHTS and CDR2 YDEGEE. This chain's CDR3 is CASSRALVEANEQFF. In DNA form, the CDR3 reads TGTGCCAGCAGCCGCGCCCTAGTTGAAGCCAATGAGCAGTTCTTC.

This clone was seen more than once but under ten times. The rearrangement uses TRBV7-2 and TRBJ1-2, with TRBD1 matching 11 bases. Germline V lookup: CDR1 SGHTA, CDR2 FQGNSA. The CDR3 contains 16 residues. V was pared by 5 bases and J by 4 bases, with 9 bases of the junction left unmatched. In DNA, the CDR3 is TGTGCCAGCAGCCAAGGACAGGGGGCGAATCCCTATGGCTACACCTTC. Translated: CASSQGQGANPYGYTF.

This clone was counted a single time. The rearrangement links TRBV27 to TRBJ2-1; 10 bases map to TRBD1. V shed 0 bases, J shed 7 bases, and the junction held 3 bases outside the gene matches. The CDR3 totals 15 residues. The germline V gene has CDR1 MNHEY and CDR2 SMNVEV (reference sequence). The CDR3 coding sequence is TGTGCCAGCAGTTTATCTAGACAGGGGGCTAATGAGCAGTTCTTC. It yields the protein CASSLSRQGANEQFF.

The rearrangement links TRBV15 to TRBJ2-7, with 9 bases fitting TRBD2. The germline gives CDR1 LNHNV, CDR2 YYDKDF (reference sequence). The V and J ends lost 4 bases and 2 bases, in that order; junction bases with no gene match: 6. The CDR3 loop spans 15 amino acids. CDR3 bases: TGTGCCACCAGCATGGGTGAGCGGGGGGCCTACGAGCAGTACTTC. It translates to CATSMGERGAYEQYF.

J is TRBJ2-2 and V is TRBV7-8; a weak D match, TRBD2 (5 bases). The V gene lost 4 bases and the J gene lost 5 bases, with 11 bases spanning the gap. Per the germline V gene, CDR1 is SGHVS and CDR2 is FQNEAQ. The CDR3 extends over 14 amino acids. The CDR3 spells CASSSREGTGELFF. CDR3 DNA: TGTGCCAGCAGCTCCCGGGAAGGAACCGGGGAGCTGTTTTTT.

The chain carries TRBV25-1 and TRBJ2-5; weak D call: TRBD2 (5 bases). The CDR3 loop spans 17 amino acids. In germline, CDR1 is MGHDK, CDR2 SYGVNS. Between the trimmed V and J ends, which lost 6 bases and 1 base, there was a span of 21 bases. The CDR3 sequence is CASSGEGWRFPQETQYF. The CDR3 region has the DNA TGTGCCAGCAGCGGAGAGGGCTGGCGGTTCCCCCAAGAGACCCAGTACTTC. Complete variable domain (other parts from reference TRBV25-1 and TRBJ2-5): EADIYQTPRYLVIGTGKKITLECSQTMGHDKMYWYQQDPGMELHLIHYSYGVNSTEKGDLSSESTVSRIRTEHFPLTLESARPSHTSQYLCASSGEGWRFPQETQYFGPGTRLLVL.

This chain connects TRBV27 to TRBJ1-1; 8 nucleotides align to TRBD1. The trim removed 5 bases at V and 0 bases at J, leaving 2 bases unmatched. The CDR3 extends over 14 amino acids. Per the germline V gene, CDR1 is MNHEY and CDR2 is SMNVEV (reference sequence). CDR3 DNA sequence: TGTGCCAGCAGTGTCAGGGGGCTGAACACTGAAGCTTTCTTT. This codes for CASSVRGLNTEAFF.

About this clone: Germline and junction disagree at one end, which may indicate a read error. V is TRBV5-1 and J is TRBJ1-1, with a tentative D call TRBD1 (6 bases). The CDR3 is 14 amino acids. CDR1 SGHRS and CDR2 YFSETQ come from the germline V gene. The DNA of the CDR3 is TGCGCCAGCACCTTGGACAGCTCTAACACTGAAGCTTTCTTT. This gives the protein CASTLDSSNTEAFF.

The V gene is TRBV28, the J gene TRBJ1-1; D may be TRBD1 (6 bases). The germline V gene encodes CDR1 MDHEN and CDR2 SYDVKM. Trimming stripped 3 bases from V and 10 bases from J, with 9 bases between. The CDR3 contains 11 residues. Written as DNA, the CDR3 is TGTGCCAGCAGTTTGGGGGGGCGAGCTTTCTTT. Translating gives CASSLGGRAFF.

This sequence joins TRBV6-6 and TRBJ2-5; D unclear. Germline CDR1 reads MNHNY; CDR2 reads SVGAGI (reference sequence). V was shortened by 2 bases and J by 4 bases, with 8 bases between the two germline ends. The CDR3 runs 13 residues. CDR3 region: CASSYTNLETQYF. The CDR3 DNA follows: TGTGCCAGCAGTTACACTAATCTAGAGACCCAGTACTTC.

J is TRBJ2-7 and V is TRBV4-1; unclear D gene. CDR3 length: 16 residues. Germline values: CDR1 MGHRA, CDR2 YSYEKL. V lost 2 bases to trimming and J lost 2 bases, with 16 bases between them. Written as DNA, the CDR3 is TGCGCCAGCAGCCAATCCGCCACGCTTGGAGCCTACGAGCAGTACTTC. Protein: CASSQSATLGAYEQYF.

This clone has a single count. V usage is TRBV7-3 and J usage is TRBJ2-1, with 12 positions matching TRBD2. The CDR3 has 14 residues. V lost 8 bases, J lost 6 bases, and 5 bases stayed unmatched. Germline CDR1 SGHTA, CDR2 FQGTGA. The CDR3 is CASSSGGAPNEQFF. The CDR3 bases are TGTGCCAGCTCTAGCGGGGGGGCCCCCAATGAGCAGTTCTTC.

The chain has TRBV6-5 and TRBJ1-2; tentative D call: TRBD1 (5 bases). The CDR3 consists of 15 residues. Trimming took off 2 bases at V and 4 bases at J, with 14 bases between the two ends. Germline V gene data show CDR1 as MNHEY and CDR2 as SVGAGI. CDR3 coding DNA: TGTGCCAGCAGTTACATGCAGGGCGTAGGCTATGGCTACACCTTC. Translated, it gives CASSYMQGVGYGYTF.

V is TRBV19 and J is TRBJ2-5; D is perhaps TRBD1 (5 bases). V lost 6 bases to trimming and J lost 2 bases, with 10 bases between them. Looked up from germline, CDR1 is LNHDA and CDR2 is SQIVND (reference sequence). This CDR3 comprises 13 residues. DNA for the CDR3: TGTGCCAGTAGGCCAGCAGGGCAAGAGACCCAGTACTTC. Protein sequence: CASRPAGQETQYF. Combining the CDR3 with reference TRBV19 and TRBJ2-5 gives the whole variable domain DGGITQSPKYLFRKEGQNVTLSCEQNLNHDAMYWYRQDPGQGLRLIYYSQIVNDFQKGDIAEGYSVSREKKESFPLTVTSAQKNPTAFYLCASRPAGQETQYFGPGTRLLVL.

V usage is TRBV4-2 and J usage is TRBJ2-3; D perhaps matches TRBD2 (6 bases). Germline V lookup: CDR1 LGHNA, CDR2 YNFKEQ. Between the trimmed V and J ends, which lost 1 base and 4 bases, there was a span of 12 bases. There are 15 residues in the CDR3. CDR3 in DNA: TGTGCCAGCAGCCAAGCCGGGAGAGTCTCAGATACGCAGTATTTT. Translating gives CASSQAGRVSDTQYF.

The V and J genes are TRBV7-9 and TRBJ2-1; 14 nucleotides line up with TRBD2. Per germline, CDR1 SEHNR and CDR2 FQNEAQ (reference sequence). The CDR3 length is 18 residues. V dropped 0 bases and J dropped 7; count of bases not matched to a gene: 8. This CDR3 is CASSLARTSGRLGNEQFF. CDR3 DNA sequence: TGTGCCAGCAGCTTAGCCCGGACTAGCGGGAGGCTGGGTAATGAGCAGTTCTTC.

The gene calls are TRBV18 and TRBJ1-1; 7 nucleotides agree with TRBD1. The trim removed 8 bases at V and 1 base at J, leaving 7 bases unmatched. The CDR3 spans 14 residues. Germline V lookup: CDR1 KGHSH, CDR2 LQKENI. Here the CDR3 reads CASQLGQANTEAFF. The CDR3, as DNA: TGTGCCAGCCAATTAGGACAGGCGAACACTGAAGCTTTCTTT.

This clone was observed a few times. The chain uses TRBV7-2 and TRBJ2-2; TRBD2 agrees at 7 bases. V was pared by 0 bases and J by 10 bases, with 8 bases of the junction left unmatched. This CDR3 has 15 amino acids. Germline assignment: CDR1 SGHTA and CDR2 FQGNSA. CDR3 protein: CASSLAGSGLEELFF. CDR3 in DNA: TGTGCCAGCAGCTTAGCTGGTAGCGGGCTAGAGGAGCTGTTTTTT. Based on the CDR3 plus reference TRBV7-2 and TRBJ2-2, the full variable domain is GAGVSQSPSNKVTEKGKDVELRCDPISGHTALYWYRQSLGQGLEFLIYFQGNSAPDKSGLPSDRFSAERTGGSVSTLTIQRTQQEDSAVYLCASSLAGSGLEELFFGEGSRLTVL.

The chain couples TRBV10-2 to TRBJ2-4, with D perhaps matching TRBD1 (6 bases). CDR3 size: 14 residues. The germline V gene has CDR1 WSHSY and CDR2 SAAADI. V was pared by 10 bases and J by 0 bases, with 13 bases between. The CDR3 DNA is TGCGCCACCAGACAGGTAAAAGCCAAAAACATTCAGTACTTC. Amino acid sequence: CATRQVKAKNIQYF.